This T cell receptor (beta chain) emerged from a study of T cell responses to AZD1222 COVID-19 vaccine. General observations from the study: With two AZD1222 doses given, Spike-specific TCR breadth and depth both rose.

As concerns this clone: Its antigen remains unidentified.

The V end was cut by 5 bases, the J end by 7 bases, with 21 bases between. The germline gives CDR1 LGHNA, CDR2 YNFKEQ. This CDR3 is built from 15 residues. Assay used: immunoSEQ multiplex PCR; TCRdb lists only in-frame clones, some missing. The sample holds fewer than 40,000 clones; over 75% are singletons and the top ten take approximately 26%. The sequence came from an adult who received the MenACWY meningococcal vaccine as a control. This specimen was peripheral blood, taken 28 days after the second dose of the MenACWY control vaccine. The chain employs TRBV4-2 and TRBJ2-7, with TRBD2 as a possible D gene (5 bases). The CDR3 DNA reads TGTGCCAGCAGCAGTTCTGAGGGCCCAAGCTGGGAGCAGTACTTC. Translation: CASSSSEGPSWEQYF.